This TCR beta chain was identified in a study of PD-L1 blockade in urothelial cancer. Clones were read by immunoSEQ multiplex PCR, and TCRdb kept only the in-frame ones, dropping some. Among tens of thousands of clones listed, around 90% were seen once. V was shortened by 0 bases and J by 4 bases, with 10 bases between the two germline ends. CDR3 length: 14 amino acids. CDR1 MNHNY and CDR2 SVGAGI come from the germline V gene (reference sequence). The V call is TRBV6-6, the J call TRBJ2-7; TRBD1 is a possible D gene (5 bases). This clonotype was sampled from a woman in her 70s with urothelial cancer. Sequencing was performed on PBMCs, taken around atezolizumab (anti-PD-L1) treatment. CDR3 DNA: TGTGCCAGCAGTTACTCGGCAGGGTTGTACGAGCAGTACTTC. Residues: CASSYSAGLYEQYF.